Sequencing of this T cell receptor beta chain was carried out in a study of naive and memory T cell subsets (dated by TCRdb to 2017 to 2019). Describing the broader study: According to the figure summarizing the samples, there were about 10 blood donors, 7 tuberculin skin test biopsies and 3 saline control biopsies. As previously described, skin biopsies were taken from tuberculin skin test sites or from saline-injected control sites and processed for RNA extraction. PCR2 was typically a SYBR Green qPCR stopped at a set threshold; low-input samples could instead use end-point PCR (approximately 6 cycles).

The paper's findings and limits, for the study overall: Both types of skin biopsy reportedly yielded TCR sequences, though far more TCRs came from tuberculin skin test sites. The RNA-based method was acknowledged as potentially sensitive to TCR transcript changes with T cell activation and differentiation. Higher TCR numbers at tuberculin skin test sites were interpreted as T cell infiltration of a delayed type IV hypersensitivity reaction. Details of skin biopsy collection and RNA processing were not given in the paper but were referenced to earlier studies.

According to the study, the label for this sample's treatment or condition signals: skin biopsy from PPD injection site in Mantoux-positive individual. Total RNA, without cell sorting, was DNase treated with RQ1 DNase before reverse transcription, targeting 1 to 1000 ng input. The study reported a robust and sensitive protocol to amplify, sequence and analyze TCRs, based on 3' ligation of a UMI-containing oligonucleotide to TCR cDNA. Tuberculin skin test biopsies were obtained from sites injected with PPD in individuals who had a positive Mantoux test. Libraries were prepared from skin biopsies and whole blood so that pipeline robustness could be tested in samples in which T cells form a minority population. From the cysteine through the phenylalanine, the CDR3 covers 16 amino acids. Only the CDR3 DNA is retained, 48 bases long and in frame from the first base. Ends trimmed: V by 0 bases, J by 1 base; bases unmatched to a gene: 4. As encoded in the germline V gene, CDR1 is LGHNA while CDR2 is YSLEER.

This clonotype has a count of ten or more. This clone's antigen is unknown. The sample holds no much larger clone one base away, and base qualities are not on file. The library came from UMI-ligation and nested PCR. TCR RNA was reverse transcribed with SuperScript IV using alpha and beta constant region primers for the blood and skin samples. Four rounds of PCR, run with the SP2 primer together with nested alpha and beta constant region primers, were used to amplify the ligated cDNA. An oligonucleotide carrying the Illumina SP2 primer and a UMI was ligated to the cDNA 3' end using T4 RNA ligase 1. To prevent hairpin formation, the 12-nucleotide UMI was made up of two random hexamers with an eight-base spacer between them. TCR alpha and beta chain libraries were processed separately from the second PCR onward, with dual indexing for multiplexing. After pooling, the indexed libraries were analyzed by capillary electrophoresis and sequenced on either an Illumina MiSeq or NextSeq. PhiX DNA at roughly 4.5-7.5% was added to the libraries to raise base diversity and improve cluster recognition. From the authors' description of their analysis: Demultiplexor pulled UMIs out of read 2, joined the UMIs with the TCR sequence from read 1, and separated reads according to sample indices. V and J genes and V-J junctions were identified by Decombinator, which gave every TCR a five-part identifier that included V and J deletions. Collapsinator used UMIs to correct sequencing errors and PCR amplification heterogeneity, yielding UMI-based abundance per TCR. CDR3Translator turned identifiers into nucleotide sequence, translated the nucleotide sequence into amino acids, and pulled out CDR3 regions based on terminal motifs. After normalization to the amount of input RNA, the error-corrected alpha and beta TCR counts from blood and from skin were compared. Starting from the raw public reads, TCRdb applied fastp trimming at Q25, assembled clones with MiXCR and retained in-frame beta chains. Rows matching on CDR3 protein sequence are summarized as one entry with the most common DNA and genes. The V and J calls and clone size are TCRdb's, not the authors'. This sample lists fewer than 20,000 distinct CDR3 sequences; roughly 9% were detected once. 6.5% to 7% of the sample lies in the top ten.

The TCR comes from an adult in good health. The chain links TRBV4-3 with TRBJ2-7, with 9 bases aligning to TRBD2. Specimen: skin, collected from a tuberculin skin test site. CDR3 sequence: CASSQDPAGGSYEQYF. The nucleotide sequence is given as TGCGCCAGCAGCCAAGACCCGGCGGGGGGGTCCTACGAGCAGTACTTC.